This T cell receptor beta chain emerged from a study of sequential checkpoint blockade in melanoma. The germline V gene has CDR1 SGHKS and CDR2 YYEKEE (reference sequence). CDR3 length: 14 amino acids. Trimming took 6 bases from V and 12 from J; bases not matched to a gene: 11. As for treatment: randomized to nivolumab then ipilimumab (arm A) or the reverse (arm B). Patients had received no earlier DNA-damaging chemotherapy. Assay used: immunoSEQ multiplex PCR; TCRdb lists only in-frame clones, some missing. The data show tens of thousands of clones, with about 82% seen just once and around 9.1% held by the top ten.

The source was CD8+ T cells sorted from blood (inferred from file names), collected from a patient given nivolumab and ipilimumab in sequence. The origin of this receptor is a human donor with melanoma. V is TRBV5-5 and J is TRBJ2-1; TRBD2 matches 11 bases. The CDR3 sequence: CASILAGGLKGQFF. CDR3 coding DNA: TGTGCCAGCATTCTAGCGGGGGGTTTGAAGGGGCAGTTCTTC. The full variable domain, with the rest looked up from reference TRBV5-5 and TRBJ2-1, is DAGVTQSPTHLIKTRGQQVTLRCSPISGHKSVSWYQQVLGQGPQFIFQYYEKEERGRGNFPDRFSARQFPNYSSELNVNALLLGDSALYLCASILAGGLKGQFFGPGTRLTVL.